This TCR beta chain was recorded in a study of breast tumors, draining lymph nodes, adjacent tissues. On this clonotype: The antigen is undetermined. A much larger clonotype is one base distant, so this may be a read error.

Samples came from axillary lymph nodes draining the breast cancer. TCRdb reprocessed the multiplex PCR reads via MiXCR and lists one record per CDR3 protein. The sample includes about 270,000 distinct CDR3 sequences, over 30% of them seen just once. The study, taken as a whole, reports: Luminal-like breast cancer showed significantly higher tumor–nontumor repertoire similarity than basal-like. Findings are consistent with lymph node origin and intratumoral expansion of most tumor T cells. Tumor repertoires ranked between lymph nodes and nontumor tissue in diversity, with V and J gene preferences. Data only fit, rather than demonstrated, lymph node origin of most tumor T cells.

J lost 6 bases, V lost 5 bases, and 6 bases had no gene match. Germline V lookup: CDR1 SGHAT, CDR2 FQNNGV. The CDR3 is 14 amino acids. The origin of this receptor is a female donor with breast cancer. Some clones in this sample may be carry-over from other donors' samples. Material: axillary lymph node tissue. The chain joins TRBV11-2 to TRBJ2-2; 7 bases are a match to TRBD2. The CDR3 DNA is TGTGCCAGCAGCCCAACTAGCGCGGCCGGGGAGCTGTTTTTT. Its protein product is CASSPTSAAGELFF.